The entry that follows covers one T cell receptor beta chain sequence. What it recognizes is unknown. TCRdb reprocessed the 5' RACE reads with MiXCR, giving one entry per CDR3 protein. The repertoire holds a few hundred thousand distinct CDR3 sequences, approximately 15% seen once, with about 21% in the top ten. The data belong to a study of T-cell memory formation after mild COVID-19. This CDR3 comprises 14 residues. In germline, CDR1 is MNHEY, CDR2 SVGEGT. V was cut by 6 bases and J by 4 bases, with 16 bases left in between. Points from the study as a whole: Among contracting clones, CD4+ were mainly CM/EM and CD8+ enriched in EMRA. Pre-infection memory contained some responding clones, which suggested that cross-reactive memory had joined. Among clones peaking at day 37 in the second wave, SARS-CoV-2 specificity remained unconfirmed.

This TCR came from a young man who had mild COVID-19 (a few samples of this study predate the infection). Cell type and time point are not known. Specimen: PBMCs or a T cell subset sorted from them (not recorded which). The rearrangement links TRBV6-2 or TRBV6-3 to TRBJ2-7, with D possibly being TRBD1 (6 bases). CDR3: CASSPGTWYYEQYV. Here the CDR3 DNA reads TGTGCCAGCAGCCCCGGGACATGGTATTACGAGCAGTACGTC.